One T cell receptor beta chain is described in this entry. Its specificity is not known. Produced via immunoSEQ multiplex PCR; TCRdb's table is partial and in-frame only. The sample has about 2.3 million clones, 80% to 95% seen once. This record belongs to a study of shared clonotypes between healthy human individuals. Regarding the study as a whole: Non-shared clonotypes had lower generation probabilities than clonotypes shared by all four sorted-subset donors. Relative to memory subsets, naive subsets generally showed larger estimated richness. Deeper or shallower sequencing was expected to change how clonotypes are shared among donors.

Germline trimming cut 0 bases from V and 0 bases from J; bases unmatched to any gene: 2. Germline assignment: CDR1 SGDLS and CDR2 YYNGEE. CDR3 length equals 16 residues. This sequence originates from a man younger than 35 in good health. Some clones in this sample may be carry-over from other donors' samples. The chain recombines TRBV9 with TRBJ2-2; the match to TRBD2 covers 7 bases. Specimen: naive CD4+ T cells from PBMCs. Subset described: CD45RA+ positively selected. The CDR3 sequence is CASSVVAGANTGELFF. CDR3 DNA sequence: TGTGCCAGCAGCGTAGTGGCGGGGGCGAACACCGGGGAGCTGTTTTTT.